These 26 T cell receptor beta chains were sequenced from one sample in a study of blood T cell repertoires in COVID-19. Sequencing used immunoSEQ multiplex PCR; TCRdb keeps in-frame clones, though not all of them. The table lists some 57,000 clones, over 85% of them singletons. The sample was peripheral blood. The receptors come from a human donor in a cohort sampled during active COVID-19.

CDR3 nucleotide sequence: TGTGCCAGCAGCCAACCGGGACAGGGTATAACCATAATCGGTGATGAGCAGTTCTTC. Its translation: CASSQPGQGITIIGDEQFF. The chain has TRBV11-2 and TRBJ2-1; TRBD1 aligns across 9 bases. J lost 8 bases, V lost 5 bases, and 22 bases had no gene match. The CDR3 spans 19 residues. The germline gives CDR1 SGHAT, CDR2 FQNNGV.

This chain uses TRBV12-5 with TRBJ1-5; perhaps TRBD1 as D (6 bases). The CDR3 consists of 15 residues. Trimming left V 1 base short and J 6 bases short, with 13 bases between. The germline gives CDR1 LGHNT, CDR2 FRNRAP. The CDR3 loop reads CASGLGEGVSQPQHF. CDR3 sequence (DNA): TGTGCTAGTGGTTTGGGGGAGGGGGTCAGTCAGCCCCAGCATTTT.

This rearrangement joins TRBV5-5 to TRBJ2-2; no definite D call. This CDR3 spans 15 amino acids. V was cut by 0 bases and J by 6 bases, with 12 bases left in between. From germline, CDR1 is SGHKS and CDR2 YYEKEE (reference sequence). The CDR3 region is CASSLVATESGELFF. The DNA for the CDR3 is TGTGCCAGCAGCTTGGTTGCTACCGAGTCCGGGGAGCTGTTTTTT.

The gene calls are TRBV5-5 and TRBJ2-5, with 10 bases that match TRBD1. Germline lookup yields CDR1 SGHKS and CDR2 YYEKEE (reference sequence). The CDR3 is made up of 15 amino acids. The ends lost 4 bases at V and 5 bases at J; junction bases unmatched: 8. Here the CDR3 DNA reads TGTGCCAGCAGCGGGACAGGGGTTTTTACGGAGACCCAGTACTTC. Its translation: CASSGTGVFTETQYF. The variable domain in full, completed from reference TRBV5-5 and TRBJ2-5, reads DAGVTQSPTHLIKTRGQQVTLRCSPISGHKSVSWYQQVLGQGPQFIFQYYEKEERGRGNFPDRFSARQFPNYSSELNVNALLLGDSALYLCASSGTGVFTETQYFGPGTRLLVL.

V gene TRBV4-1 combines with J gene TRBJ2-7, with 9 bases matching TRBD1. V lost 4 bases, J lost 4 bases, and 5 bases stayed unmatched. Germline V gene lookup returns CDR1 MGHRA and CDR2 YSYEKL. The CDR3 has 14 amino acids. CDR3 sequence: CASSLGQGGYEQYF. The DNA of the CDR3 is TGCGCCAGCAGCCTGGGACAGGGAGGGTACGAGCAGTACTTC.

The chain is built from TRBV3-1 (or the pseudogene TRBV3-2) and TRBJ2-7; unclear D gene. Germline loops: CDR1 LGHDT, CDR2 YNNKEL (reference sequence). CDR3 length: 13 amino acids. V was cut by 0 bases and J by 3 bases, with 6 bases left in between. In DNA form, the CDR3 reads TGTGCCAGCAGCCAAGACCCTCGCTACGAGCAGTACTTC. Its protein is CASSQDPRYEQYF.

In this sample, this clone turned up a few times. The chain uses TRBV4-1 and TRBJ1-1, with unresolved D. The germline V gene has CDR1 MGHRA and CDR2 YSYEKL. This CDR3 is 14 amino acids long. Between the trimmed V and J ends, which lost 6 bases and 0 bases, there was a span of 11 bases. CDR3 sequence reads: CASRVEEMNTEAFF. The CDR3, as DNA: TGCGCCAGCAGGGTCGAGGAGATGAACACTGAAGCTTTCTTT.

This clone is labeled as medium-sized. The chain employs TRBV6-2 or TRBV6-3 and TRBJ2-7; tentatively, D is TRBD1 (6 bases). CDR3 length: 15 residues. Germline V gene sequence: CDR1 MNHEY, CDR2 SVGEGT. The ends were cut back, 5 bases at V and 0 bases at J, with 14 bases in the middle. The CDR3 sequence: CASSLSQGTSYEQYF. The CDR3 nucleotides read TGTGCCAGCAGTCTTTCACAGGGAACCTCCTACGAGCAGTACTTC.

This rearrangement joins TRBV28 to TRBJ2-1; TRBD1 matches at 8 bases. CDR3 length: 15 amino acids. Trimming cost V 6 bases and J 3 bases; bases outside gene matches: 7. The germline V gene encodes CDR1 MDHEN and CDR2 SYDVKM. The CDR3: CASSRGRDFYNEQFF. The CDR3, as DNA: TGTGCCAGCAGCAGGGGGCGTGATTTCTACAATGAGCAGTTCTTC.

This rearrangement joins TRBV30 to TRBJ1-2; unclear D gene. V lost 4 bases and J 7 bases, leaving 13 bases between the germline ends. Germline V lookup: CDR1 GTSNPN, CDR2 SVGIG (reference sequence). The CDR3 is 12 residues long. This CDR3 is CAWNSPIGGYTF. The CDR3 DNA reads TGTGCCTGGAATTCCCCCATCGGTGGCTACACCTTC.

The chain joins TRBV18 to TRBJ2-3; D might be TRBD1 (5 bases). CDR1 is KGHSH and CDR2 is LQKENI in the germline V gene. The CDR3 spans 15 residues. Trimming cost V 1 base and J 2 bases, with 10 bases left between them. In nucleotides, the CDR3 is TGTGCCAGCTCACCACGGTCGACAGACACAGATACGCAGTATTTT. It codes for CASSPRSTDTDTQYF. The full variable domain, rest sourced from reference TRBV18 and TRBJ2-3, is NAGVMQNPRHLVRRRGQEARLRCSPMKGHSHVYWYRQLPEEGLKFMVYLQKENIIDESGMPKERFSAEFPKEGPSILRIQQVVRGDSAAYFCASSPRSTDTDTQYFGPGTRLTVL.

This rearrangement joins TRBV30 to TRBJ1-1; 8 bases agree with TRBD1. Germline lookup yields CDR1 GTSNPN and CDR2 SVGIG (reference sequence). The CDR3 consists of 15 residues. V trimming: 1 base; J trimming: 5 bases; junction bases outside the gene matches: 9. The CDR3 spells CAWSEVRQGRTEAFF. DNA for the CDR3: TGTGCCTGGAGTGAGGTCCGACAGGGGAGGACTGAAGCTTTCTTT.

The V call is TRBV5-1, the J call TRBJ2-1; 10 bases are shared with TRBD2. This CDR3 is 15 amino acids long. The germline V gene has CDR1 SGHRS and CDR2 YFSETQ. The V gene end was trimmed by 3 bases and the J gene end by 10 bases; junction bases not matched to a gene: 10. Written as DNA, the CDR3 is TGCGCCAGCAGCTCCTGGGCTAGCGGGGGAGTGGAGCAGTTCTTC. This encodes CASSSWASGGVEQFF.

The chain has TRBV10-3 and TRBJ1-1, with TRBD1 matching over 12 bases. Germline CDR1 reads ENHRY; CDR2 reads SYGVKD. V shed 7 bases, J shed 7 bases, and the junction held 10 bases outside the gene matches. The CDR3 consists of 15 residues. Here the CDR3 reads CAINPGQGAVGEAFF. The CDR3 DNA reads TGTGCCATCAACCCGGGACAGGGGGCTGTCGGTGAAGCTTTCTTT.

The V and J genes are TRBV3-1 (or the pseudogene TRBV3-2) and TRBJ2-6; a possible D gene is TRBD2 (6 bases). The V end lost 4 bases, the J end lost 0 bases, and 22 bases lay between the germline ends. This CDR3 is 20 amino acids long. Per the germline V gene, CDR1 is LGHDT and CDR2 is YNNKEL (reference sequence). CDR3 region: CASSPPGTARNNSGANVLTF. DNA for the CDR3: TGTGCCAGCAGCCCCCCAGGGACTGCACGGAATAACTCTGGGGCCAACGTCCTGACTTTC.

V and J are TRBV2 and TRBJ1-2; the D gene is possibly TRBD1 (6 bases). V was shortened by 5 bases and J by 3 bases, with 10 bases between the two germline ends. The CDR3 is 13 residues long. Germline V CDR1 and CDR2: SNHLY, FYNNEI. This CDR3 is CASSRQVDYGYTF. The CDR3 region has the DNA TGTGCCAGCAGTAGACAGGTTGACTATGGCTACACCTTC.

This clone was seen a handful of times. The chain carries TRBV10-3 and TRBJ1-5; D gene ambiguous. Trimming took off 4 bases at V and 8 bases at J, with 9 bases between the two ends. The CDR3 is 12 amino acids. The germline V gene encodes CDR1 ENHRY and CDR2 SYGVKD. This chain's CDR3 is CAISAESKPQHF. The CDR3, as DNA: TGTGCCATCAGTGCCGAGAGTAAGCCCCAGCATTTT.

This clone has just one count. The rearrangement joins TRBV27 to TRBJ2-1; perhaps TRBD2 as D (6 bases). Trimming shortened V by 2 bases and J by 8 bases, and 13 bases separated the two germline ends. The CDR3 has 14 amino acids. Germline loops: CDR1 MNHEY, CDR2 SMNVEV (reference sequence). The CDR3 reads CASSLGVSGDEQFF. Here the CDR3 DNA reads TGTGCCAGCAGTTTAGGGGTCTCGGGGGATGAGCAGTTCTTC.

This chain links TRBV18 with TRBJ1-6; 9 nucleotides match TRBD1. The CDR3 covers 18 residues. The germline CDR1 and CDR2 sequences are KGHSH and LQKENI. Trimming removed 3 bases from V and 1 base from J; junction bases left unmatched: 7. The CDR3 loop is CASSPPGQGPSYNSPLHF. In nucleotides, the CDR3 is TGTGCCAGCTCACCGCCGGGACAGGGCCCTTCCTATAATTCACCCCTCCACTTT.

The V and J genes are TRBV15 and TRBJ2-1, with 9 bases fitting TRBD2. J was trimmed by 4 bases and V by 0 bases; bases with no gene match: 7. This CDR3 has 17 amino acids. Germline lookup yields CDR1 LNHNV and CDR2 YYDKDF (reference sequence). As DNA, the CDR3 is TGTGCCACCAGCAGAGACCGTAGAACTAGCGGGTACAATGAGCAGTTCTTC. Translating gives CATSRDRRTSGYNEQFF. Drawing the rest from reference TRBV15 and TRBJ2-1, the complete variable domain is DAMVIQNPRYQVTQFGKPVTLSCSQTLNHNVMYWYQQKSSQAPKLLFHYYDKDFNNEADTPDNFQSRRPNTSFCFLDIRSPGLGDTAMYLCATSRDRRTSGYNEQFFGPGTRLTVL.

The V call is TRBV7-2, the J call TRBJ2-1; TRBD2 aligns across 7 bases. The V and J ends lost 6 bases and 15 bases, in that order; junction bases with no gene match: 14. This CDR3 comprises 13 residues. Germline assignment: CDR1 SGHTA and CDR2 FQGNSA. The CDR3 here is CASSTGGRIRRFF. The CDR3 region has the DNA TGTGCCAGCAGTACGGGCGGGAGAATTCGACGGTTCTTC.

The genes are TRBV7-6 and TRBJ2-3, with D uncertain. Germline V gene sequence: CDR1 SGHVS, CDR2 FNYEAQ. This CDR3 contains 15 residues. Trimming took off 6 bases at V and 6 bases at J, with 19 bases between the two ends. The CDR3 reads CASSLRSPTRDTQYF. CDR3 bases: TGTGCCAGCAGTCTAAGGTCCCCGACTCGGGATACGCAGTATTTT.

This sequence joins TRBV13 and TRBJ2-7; no firm D call. V was shortened by 5 bases and J by 1 base, with 12 bases between the two germline ends. Germline V gene data show CDR1 as PRHDT and CDR2 as FYEKMQ (reference sequence). The CDR3 covers 14 residues. Here the CDR3 reads CASSPKPVSYEQYF. The CDR3 DNA is TGTGCCAGCAGCCCGAAGCCTGTATCCTACGAGCAGTACTTC.

This clone has more than one count but fewer than ten. The chain employs TRBV7-8 and TRBJ2-1, with 10 bases aligning to TRBD2. The CDR3 is 15 amino acids. V was pared by 1 base and J by 4 bases, with 1 base of the junction left unmatched. Looked up from germline, CDR1 is SGHVS and CDR2 is FQNEAQ. The chain's CDR3 is CASSLVSGGYNEQFF. The CDR3, as DNA: TGTGCCAGCAGCTTAGTTAGCGGGGGGTACAATGAGCAGTTCTTC.

The chain couples TRBV5-1 to TRBJ2-3; possibly TRBD1 for D (6 bases). The V end lost 5 bases, the J end lost 3 bases, and 16 bases lay between the germline ends. This CDR3 contains 15 residues. Germline CDR1 is SGHRS and CDR2 is YFSETQ. CDR3 loop: CASRLQGVGTDTQYF. The CDR3 nucleotides are TGCGCCAGCAGGCTACAGGGAGTAGGGACAGATACGCAGTATTTT.

The V and J genes are TRBV9 and TRBJ1-5, with TRBD1 identical over 9 bases. J was trimmed by 7 bases and V by 4 bases; bases with no gene match: 9. The CDR3 runs to 15 residues. Germline assignment: CDR1 SGDLS and CDR2 YYNGEE. The CDR3 here is CASSSGTGSLQPQHF. The CDR3 bases are TGTGCCAGCAGCTCCGGGACAGGGTCACTACAGCCCCAGCATTTT.